These 27 T cell receptor beta chains were sequenced from one sample in a study of shared clonotypes between healthy human individuals. Sequencing was performed with immunoSEQ multiplex PCR; in TCRdb, only in-frame clones are kept and a portion is missing. The sample records some 2.3 million clones, approximately 93% being singletons. The sequencing sample was made of naive CD4+ T cells from PBMCs. Subset here: CD45RA+ positively selected. These receptors came from a man between 18 and 35 years old in good health. Some clones in this sample may be carry-over from other donors' samples.

The V call is TRBV7-2, the J call TRBJ1-5; a weak D match, TRBD1 (5 bases). Trimming took 3 bases from V and 6 from J, leaving 15 bases between them. CDR1 is SGHTA and CDR2 is FQGNSA in the germline V gene. The CDR3 is 15 residues long. The CDR3 is CASSLQGFRLQPQHF. Here the CDR3 DNA reads TGTGCCAGCAGCTTGCAGGGTTTTCGGCTTCAGCCCCAGCATTTT.

The chain carries TRBV5-6 and TRBJ1-2; 11 nucleotides align to TRBD1. The germline CDR1 and CDR2 sequences are SGHDT and YYEEEE. This CDR3 contains 16 residues. The trim removed 4 bases at V and 3 bases at J, leaving 8 bases unmatched. The CDR3 loop is CASSPRTGGGYYGYTF. DNA for the CDR3: TGTGCCAGCAGCCCAAGGACAGGGGGCGGCTACTATGGCTACACCTTC.

CDR3 nucleotide sequence: TGTGCCAGCAGTTACTCTGGCGGGGGTAAGATCACTGAAGCTTTCTTT. It specifies CASSYSGGGKITEAFF. The chain employs TRBV6-5 and TRBJ1-1; possibly TRBD1 for D (5 bases). The CDR3 contains 16 residues. Deletions cut 0 bases from V and 4 bases from J, with 15 bases between. Per the germline V gene, CDR1 is MNHEY and CDR2 is SVGAGI.

The V call is TRBV6-4, the J call TRBJ2-7; the match to TRBD2 covers 12 bases. Germline V gives CDR1 MRHNA, CDR2 SNTAGT. Trimming cost V 8 bases and J 7 bases; bases outside gene matches: 9. The CDR3 runs to 14 residues. The CDR3 sequence is CASRRLAGDGEQYF. Here the CDR3 DNA reads TGTGCCAGCCGAAGACTAGCGGGAGACGGGGAGCAGTACTTC.

V is TRBV27 and J is TRBJ2-1; 9 nucleotides agree with TRBD1. Germline assignment: CDR1 MNHEY and CDR2 SMNVEV (reference sequence). The CDR3 is 14 amino acids. After removal of 5 bases from V and 8 bases from J, the junction contained 7 bases not matched to a gene. The CDR3 loop is CASSEIQGADEQFF. The DNA of the CDR3 is TGTGCCAGCAGTGAGATACAGGGGGCGGATGAGCAGTTCTTC.

This chain joins TRBV6-5 and TRBJ2-5; 8 nucleotides align to TRBD2. This CDR3 has 15 amino acids. CDR1 is MNHEY, CDR2 SVGAGI, per germline. Unmatched junction bases numbered 8, after V lost 6 bases and J lost 2 bases. This CDR3 reads CASSKQLAGQETQYF. CDR3 coding DNA: TGTGCCAGCAGCAAACAATTAGCGGGGCAAGAGACCCAGTACTTC.

The rearrangement links TRBV28 to TRBJ1-2; D may be TRBD1 (5 bases). The V and J ends lost 6 bases and 8 bases respectively, with 16 bases between them. Germline-derived CDR1 and CDR2 are MDHEN and SYDVKM. The CDR3 extends over 13 amino acids. The CDR3 here is CASRSDGAAGYTF. CDR3 sequence (DNA): TGTGCCAGCAGATCGGACGGGGCGGCCGGCTACACCTTC.

The gene calls are TRBV18 and TRBJ2-3; 11 bases match TRBD2. The V gene's germline CDR1 is KGHSH and CDR2 LQKENI. Unmatched junction bases numbered 7, after V lost 3 bases and J lost 2 bases. This CDR3 is built from 17 residues. CDR3 residues: CASSPGTSGGITDTQYF. The DNA of the CDR3 is TGTGCCAGCTCACCGGGGACTAGCGGAGGGATCACAGATACGCAGTATTTT.

The rearrangement uses TRBV7-3 and TRBJ2-1; 7 positions agree with TRBD2. With 5 bases clipped from V and 7 bases from J, the junction kept 11 bases outside the gene matches. CDR3 length: 15 amino acids. Germline V lookup: CDR1 SGHTA, CDR2 FQGTGA. The CDR3 sequence is CASSLLRTSSNEQFF. The CDR3 region has the DNA TGTGCCAGCAGCCTCCTAAGGACTAGTAGTAATGAGCAGTTCTTC.

The rearrangement joins TRBV10-1 to TRBJ1-2; D gene uncertain. Germline CDR1 is WNHNN and CDR2 is SYGVQD (reference sequence). Trimming pared 4 bases from V and 4 bases from J, leaving 10 bases between. This CDR3 comprises 13 residues. The CDR3 bases are TGCGCCAGCAGTGTGTTACCCGGCTATGGCTACACCTTC. As protein: CASSVLPGYGYTF.

The rearrangement links TRBV28 to TRBJ1-1; unclear D gene. The V gene's germline CDR1 is MDHEN and CDR2 SYDVKM. Trimming shortened V by 3 bases and J by 4 bases, and 21 bases separated the two germline ends. The CDR3 has 17 amino acids. The CDR3 here is CASSLARLGLLRTEAFF. In DNA form, the CDR3 reads TGTGCCAGCAGTTTGGCCCGGTTGGGTCTGCTCCGCACTGAAGCTTTCTTT.

The rearrangement joins TRBV6-6 to TRBJ1-2; D possibly corresponds to TRBD1 (5 bases). Germline lookup yields CDR1 MNHNY and CDR2 SVGAGI (reference sequence). V dropped 8 bases and J dropped 7 bases, with 14 bases sitting between them. This CDR3 contains 12 residues. CDR3 sequence (DNA): TGTGCCAGCTCCAGGGTTAATAGTGGCTACACCTTC. This encodes CASSRVNSGYTF.

This chain joins TRBV2 and TRBJ2-1; D unresolved. V shed 4 bases and J shed 5 bases, with 12 bases lying between them. CDR1 and CDR2 (germline): SNHLY, FYNNEI. The CDR3 sequence is 14 residues long. The chain's CDR3 is CASSAEPINNEQFF. CDR3 in DNA: TGTGCCAGCAGTGCTGAACCCATAAACAATGAGCAGTTCTTC.

The chain employs TRBV28 and TRBJ2-7; D could derive from TRBD1 or TRBD2 (5 bases each). This CDR3 spans 15 amino acids. V lost 8 bases and J lost 2, with 19 bases in between. Germline V gene lookup returns CDR1 MDHEN and CDR2 SYDVKM. The CDR3: CASLGPGRGTYEQYF. As DNA, the CDR3 is TGTGCCAGCCTAGGCCCGGGACGAGGAACCTACGAGCAGTACTTC.

This clone was counted a single time. V is TRBV28 and J is TRBJ1-2, with D possibly TRBD1 on 5 matching bases. V lost 2 bases, J lost 8 bases, and 15 bases lay in between. Germline V gene sequence: CDR1 MDHEN, CDR2 SYDVKM. There are 14 residues in the CDR3. For the CDR3, the DNA is TGTGCCAGCAGTTTACAGATTCTAGGGGTCGGCTACACCTTC. It specifies CASSLQILGVGYTF.

The chain couples TRBV25-1 to TRBJ2-1; 7 nucleotides line up with TRBD1. This CDR3 is built from 16 residues. V gave up 6 bases and J gave up 4 bases; unmatched junction bases: 12. The germline V gene encodes CDR1 MGHDK and CDR2 SYGVNS. The CDR3, as DNA: TGTGCCAGCAGCCCTCGAACAGGGGCGGTTTACAATGAGCAGTTCTTC. Protein product: CASSPRTGAVYNEQFF.

This chain links TRBV14 with TRBJ2-7; D possibly matches TRBD1 or TRBD2 (5 bases each). V was cut by 6 bases and J by 2 bases, with 20 bases left in between. Germline V gene lookup returns CDR1 SGHDN and CDR2 FVKESK. CDR3 length: 16 residues. CDR3 protein: CASRPNDRDPPYEQYF. The CDR3 nucleotides read TGTGCCAGCAGGCCCAACGACCGGGACCCCCCCTACGAGCAGTACTTC.

This sequence joins TRBV7-2 and TRBJ1-1; 7 bases agree with TRBD1. Per the germline V gene, CDR1 is SGHTA and CDR2 is FQGNSA. Losses at the gene ends were 5 bases for V and 1 base for J; bases not matched to a gene: 4. The CDR3 sequence is 14 residues long. The CDR3, as DNA: TGTGCCAGCAGCGTGGGACAGAGGAACACTGAAGCTTTCTTT. Protein: CASSVGQRNTEAFF.

This chain joins TRBV29-1 and TRBJ2-6; D could derive from TRBD1 or TRBD2 (6 bases each). Germline lookup yields CDR1 SQVTM and CDR2 ANQGSEA. The CDR3 sequence is 15 residues long. Trimming removed 2 bases at V and 4 bases at J, with 12 bases between. The CDR3 DNA reads as TGCAGCGTTGAAAATGGGGGGCACGGGGCCAACGTCCTGACTTTC. Amino acids: CSVENGGHGANVLTF.

The V and J genes are TRBV28 and TRBJ2-3; D call uncertain. V gave up 3 bases and J gave up 0 bases, with 10 bases separating them. In germline, CDR1 is MDHEN, CDR2 SYDVKM. The CDR3 is 15 residues long. CDR3 residues: CASSFRWDSTDTQYF. The CDR3 DNA reads as TGTGCCAGCAGTTTTCGGTGGGATAGCACAGATACGCAGTATTTT.

About this clone: The same CDR3 arises from other DNA sequences in this sample as well. The chain links TRBV4-1 to TRBJ2-7; 10 bases map to TRBD1. The germline gives CDR1 MGHRA, CDR2 YSYEKL. V was pared by 4 bases and J by 3 bases, with 3 bases of the junction left unmatched. The CDR3 contains 14 residues. The CDR3 DNA is TGCGCCAGCAGCCGAGGGACAGGGGACTACGAGCAGTACTTC. It encodes CASSRGTGDYEQYF.

The rearrangement links TRBV9 to TRBJ2-2, with D maybe TRBD1 (5 bases). Germline V CDR1 and CDR2: SGDLS, YYNGEE. The CDR3 is 15 residues long. The germline V and J ends were trimmed by 0 bases and 6 bases, with 12 bases remaining between them. The CDR3 reads CASSVGQGFPGELFF. The CDR3 coding sequence is TGTGCCAGCAGCGTAGGTCAGGGATTCCCCGGGGAGCTGTTTTTT.

The chain combines TRBV29-1 with TRBJ2-3, with a weak D call TRBD2 (5 bases). This CDR3 is built from 13 residues. The germline V gene encodes CDR1 SQVTM and CDR2 ANQGSEA. V dropped 7 bases and J dropped 6 bases, with 17 bases sitting between them. Here the CDR3 reads CSAGIPLTDTQYF. The CDR3 DNA follows: TGCAGCGCCGGGATCCCCCTCACGGATACGCAGTATTTT.

This rearrangement joins TRBV11-2 to TRBJ2-3, with 10 bases lining up with TRBD2. CDR1 SGHAT and CDR2 FQNNGV come from the germline V gene. This CDR3 spans 16 amino acids. Trimming at V came to 2 bases and at J to 5 bases, leaving 7 bases not matched to a gene. The CDR3 loop reads CASSLFLAGEVDTQYF. The DNA of the CDR3 is TGTGCCAGCAGCTTATTCCTAGCGGGAGAGGTAGATACGCAGTATTTT.

V is TRBV6-1 and J is TRBJ2-7; tentatively, D is TRBD1 or TRBD2 (5 bases each). The CDR3 totals 13 residues. CDR1 MNHNS and CDR2 SASEGT come from the germline V gene. V gave up 8 bases and J gave up 1 base, with 12 bases separating them. CDR3 residues: CASVGRESYEQYF. The CDR3 DNA reads TGTGCCAGCGTGGGCAGGGAGTCCTACGAGCAGTACTTC.

V is TRBV15 and J is TRBJ2-5; TRBD1 is a possible D gene (6 bases). The germline gives CDR1 LNHNV, CDR2 YYDKDF (reference sequence). Trimming shortened V by 5 bases and J by 2 bases, and 12 bases separated the two germline ends. The CDR3 totals 14 residues. The CDR3 sequence: CATSSRDRQETQYF. The CDR3 DNA reads as TGTGCCACCAGCTCAAGAGACAGGCAAGAGACCCAGTACTTC. The full variable domain, rest sourced from reference TRBV15 and TRBJ2-5, is DAMVIQNPRYQVTQFGKPVTLSCSQTLNHNVMYWYQQKSSQAPKLLFHYYDKDFNNEADTPDNFQSRRPNTSFCFLDIRSPGLGDTAMYLCATSSRDRQETQYFGPGTRLLVL.

The chain is built from TRBV19 and TRBJ2-6; D perhaps matches TRBD1 (5 bases). Germline values: CDR1 LNHDA, CDR2 SQIVND (reference sequence). Trimming left V 6 bases short and J 12 bases short, with 15 bases between. CDR3 length: 13 amino acids. Here the CDR3 DNA reads TGTGCCAGTAGGTCCCAGGGCCCGGGCGTCCTGACTTTC. Amino acids: CASRSQGPGVLTF.